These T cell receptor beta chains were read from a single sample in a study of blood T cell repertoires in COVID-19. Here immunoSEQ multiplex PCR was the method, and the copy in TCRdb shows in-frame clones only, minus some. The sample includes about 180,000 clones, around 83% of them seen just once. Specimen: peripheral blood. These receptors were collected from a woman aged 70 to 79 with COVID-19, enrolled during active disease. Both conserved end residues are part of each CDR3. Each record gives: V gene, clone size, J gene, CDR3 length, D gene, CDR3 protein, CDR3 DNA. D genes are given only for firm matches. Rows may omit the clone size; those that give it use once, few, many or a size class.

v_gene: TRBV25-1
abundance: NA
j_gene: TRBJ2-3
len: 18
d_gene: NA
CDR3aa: CASSEPGTIAASTDTQYF
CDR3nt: TGTGCCAGCAGTGAACCCGGAACAATAGCGGCTAGCACAGATACGCAGTATTTT

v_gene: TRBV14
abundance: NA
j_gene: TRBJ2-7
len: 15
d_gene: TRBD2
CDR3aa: CASSDSGSLSYEQYF
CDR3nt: TGTGCCAGCAGTGATAGCGGGAGTCTCTCCTACGAGCAGTACTTC

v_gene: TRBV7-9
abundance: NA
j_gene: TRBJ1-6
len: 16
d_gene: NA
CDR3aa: CASSLETGPYNSPLHF
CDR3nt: TGTGCCAGCAGCTTAGAGACAGGACCTTACAATTCACCCCTCCACTTT

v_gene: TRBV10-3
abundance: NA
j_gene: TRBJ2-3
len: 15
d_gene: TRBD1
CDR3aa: CAILTGTGVTDTQYF
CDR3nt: TGTGCCATCTTAACCGGGACAGGGGTCACAGATACGCAGTATTTT

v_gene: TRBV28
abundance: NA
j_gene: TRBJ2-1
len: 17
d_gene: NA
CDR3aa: CASSSLGGVGTRDEQFF
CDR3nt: TGTGCCAGCAGTTCCTTGGGGGGTGTCGGCACACGGGATGAGCAGTTCTTC

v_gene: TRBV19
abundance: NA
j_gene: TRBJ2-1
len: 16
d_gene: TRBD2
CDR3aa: CASSSTSTSSYNEQFF
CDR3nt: TGTGCCAGTAGCTCGACTAGCACCAGCTCCTACAATGAGCAGTTCTTC

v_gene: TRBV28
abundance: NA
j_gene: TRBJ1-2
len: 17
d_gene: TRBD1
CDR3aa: CASSPSDRGKLHGGYTF
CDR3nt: TGTGCCAGCAGTCCTTCGGACAGGGGGAAGTTACATGGTGGCTACACCTTC

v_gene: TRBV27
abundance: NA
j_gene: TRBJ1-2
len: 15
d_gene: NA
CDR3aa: CASRGDGGILYGYTF
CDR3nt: TGTGCCAGCAGGGGGGACGGGGGAATATTGTATGGCTACACCTTC

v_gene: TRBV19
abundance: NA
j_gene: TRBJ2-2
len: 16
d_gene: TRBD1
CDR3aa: CASSIAGQGDTGELFF
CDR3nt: TGTGCCAGTAGTATCGCAGGACAGGGGGACACCGGGGAGCTGTTTTTT

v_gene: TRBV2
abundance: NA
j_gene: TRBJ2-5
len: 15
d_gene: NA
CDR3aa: CASGPQGLHQETQYF
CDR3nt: TGTGCCAGTGGCCCTCAGGGGTTGCACCAAGAGACCCAGTACTTC

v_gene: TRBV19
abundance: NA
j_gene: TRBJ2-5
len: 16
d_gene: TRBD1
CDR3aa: CASSDGTGGGIETQYF
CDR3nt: TGTGCCAGTAGCGACGGGACAGGGGGAGGTATAGAGACCCAGTACTTC

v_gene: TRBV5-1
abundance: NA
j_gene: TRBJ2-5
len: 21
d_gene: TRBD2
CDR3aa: CASSLGLVVASGLGMIETQYF
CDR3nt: TGCGCCAGCAGCTTGGGCCTTGTTGTGGCTAGCGGCCTAGGGATGATAGAGACCCAGTACTTC

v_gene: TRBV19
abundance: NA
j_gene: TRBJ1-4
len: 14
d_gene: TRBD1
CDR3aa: CASSPGQPNEKLFF
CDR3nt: TGTGCCAGTAGTCCGGGACAGCCGAATGAAAAACTGTTTTTT

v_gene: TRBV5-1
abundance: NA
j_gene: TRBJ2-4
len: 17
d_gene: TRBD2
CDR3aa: CASSPQEWREYGNIQYF
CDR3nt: TGCGCCAGCAGCCCCCAGGAATGGCGGGAGTATGGAAACATTCAGTACTTC

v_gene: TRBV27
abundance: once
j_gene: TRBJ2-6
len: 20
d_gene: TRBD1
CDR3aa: CASSLSGQGAFFTGANVLTF
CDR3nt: TGTGCCAGCAGTTTATCTGGACAGGGGGCATTTTTTACTGGGGCCAACGTCCTGACTTTC

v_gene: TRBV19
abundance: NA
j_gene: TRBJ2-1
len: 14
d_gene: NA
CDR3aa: CATREQSSYNEQFF
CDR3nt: TGTGCCACTAGGGAACAGAGCTCCTACAATGAGCAGTTCTTC

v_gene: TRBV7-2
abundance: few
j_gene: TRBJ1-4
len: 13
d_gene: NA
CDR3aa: CASSRGSNEKLFF
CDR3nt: TGTGCCAGCAGCCGAGGATCAAATGAAAAACTGTTTTTT

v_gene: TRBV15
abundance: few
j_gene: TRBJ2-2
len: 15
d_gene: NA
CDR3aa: CATSLIISTTGELFF
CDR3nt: TGTGCCACCAGCCTCATTATTAGTACCACCGGGGAGCTGTTTTTT

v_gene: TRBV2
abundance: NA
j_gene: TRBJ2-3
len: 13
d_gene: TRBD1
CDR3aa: CASRQGATDTQYF
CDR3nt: TGTGCCAGCCGGCAGGGGGCCACAGATACGCAGTATTTT